A selection of T cell receptor beta chains follows, all from one sample in a study of blood T cell repertoires in COVID-19. Assay used: immunoSEQ multiplex PCR; TCRdb lists only in-frame clones, some missing. The sample has about 200,000 clones, about 85% seen once. What was sequenced was peripheral blood. The receptor source for this set is a woman aged 45-59 years with COVID-19, enrolled during active disease. Both conserved end residues are part of each CDR3. D genes are given only for firm matches.

j_call d_call v_call cdr3_aa
TRBJ2-7 NA TRBV30 CAWSAYTGSYEQYF
TRBJ1-3 NA TRBV6-2/TRBV6-3 CASSYQVSGNTIYF
TRBJ2-1 TRBD2 TRBV6-5 CASKSSRGGYNEQFF
TRBJ2-7 NA TRBV11-3 CASSLGAYLYEQYF
TRBJ2-7 TRBD2 TRBV7-9 CASSSGGSYEQYF
TRBJ1-5 NA TRBV28 CATARDITSNQPQHF
TRBJ2-7 NA TRBV5-6 CASSSYYRGPYEQYF
TRBJ2-2 TRBD1 TRBV9 CASSKGQGTGGTGELFF
TRBJ1-6 TRBD1 TRBV27 CASSFRGQGPPLHF
TRBJ2-2 NA TRBV12-2 CASRLVRPRGDTGELFF
TRBJ1-6 NA TRBV19 CASRAPGGENSPLHF
TRBJ1-6 NA TRBV5-3 CARSNSGTRYNSPLHF
TRBJ2-1 NA TRBV5-1 CASSLANEQFF
TRBJ1-6 NA TRBV11-3 CASSAAVVQGYNSPLHF
TRBJ2-1 TRBD2 TRBV3-1/TRBV3-2 CASSPNSGRHNEQFF
TRBJ2-7 NA TRBV3-1/TRBV3-2 CASSQTPTVSNYEQYF
TRBJ2-2 TRBD1 TRBV19 CATHRGYTGELFF
TRBJ1-4 NA TRBV7-9 CASSLGGESTNEKLFF
TRBJ2-7 TRBD1 TRBV19 CATKGAGTGLWEQYF
TRBJ2-5 TRBD2 TRBV5-1 CASSLVPGGPETQYF
TRBJ2-7 NA TRBV28 CASSQTGSGGNEQYF
TRBJ2-3 NA TRBV21-1 CASSKRRLAGSTDTQYF
TRBJ2-1 TRBD2 TRBV5-5 CASSLAWLAGQNEQFF
TRBJ2-2 TRBD1 TRBV3-1/TRBV3-2 CASSPLTGGWGELFF
TRBJ1-1 NA TRBV19 CASSLQGTTEAFF
TRBJ2-1 NA TRBV19 CASISSEGEQFF
TRBJ2-3 TRBD2 TRBV10-3 CAISSLGLAGTDTQYF
TRBJ1-4 NA TRBV7-9 CASSSPFDIYEKLFF
TRBJ2-3 NA TRBV5-1 CASSLAPGSTDTQYF
TRBJ2-5 NA TRBV9 CASSPPGGTETQYF
TRBJ1-1 NA TRBV11-3 CASSLSPSGNTEAFF
TRBJ2-1 NA TRBV15 CATSRDQGSYNEQFF
TRBJ2-3 NA TRBV30 CAWGWGQGTDTQYF
TRBJ1-2 NA TRBV6-6 CAVAVIRRANYGYTF
TRBJ1-4 NA TRBV12-5 CASGWGPTGTNEKLFF
TRBJ1-4 TRBD1 TRBV13 CASSLGQGAYEKLFF
TRBJ2-2 TRBD1 TRBV5-1 CASSQRQGSGAGELFF
TRBJ2-1 TRBD2 TRBV5-4 CASSSGTTGNNEQFF
TRBJ2-5 NA TRBV7-2 CASSLGTPFRRETQYF
TRBJ1-1 NA TRBV11-2 CASIYGGNTEAFF
TRBJ2-2 NA TRBV4-1 CASSPGTGELFF